The 6 T cell receptor beta chains reported below all come from one sample, sequenced in a study of cytomegalovirus exposure and HLA in healthy donors. The PCR employed 60 Vbeta primers together with 13 Jbeta primers. Sequencing used immunoSEQ multiplex PCR; TCRdb keeps in-frame clones, though not all of them. Of about 130,000 clones listed, around 75% are singletons. Sequenced sample: PBMCs. These receptors were taken from a woman in her 50s in good health and CMV-seronegative.

The chain employs TRBV28 and TRBJ1-2, with 7 bases fitting TRBD1. V gave up 2 bases and J gave up 6 bases; unmatched junction bases: 12. Looked up from germline, CDR1 is MDHEN and CDR2 is SYDVKM. The CDR3 length is 16 residues. CDR3 region: CASSLITTGFEDGYTF. CDR3 nucleotide sequence: TGTGCCAGCAGTTTAATCACGACAGGGTTTGAGGATGGCTACACCTTC.

The V and J genes are TRBV5-4 and TRBJ1-2, with D possibly TRBD1 on 5 matching bases. V lost 2 bases and J 8 bases, leaving 19 bases between the germline ends. Germline V gene data show CDR1 as SGHNT and CDR2 as YYREEE (reference sequence). CDR3 size: 15 residues. CDR3 DNA: TGTGCCAGCAGCTTCTTGGAGGGGCTAGGGTCGGGCTACACCTTC. Translation: CASSFLEGLGSGYTF.

This clone counts as medium-sized. The rearrangement uses TRBV4-2 and TRBJ2-7; 7 bases align to TRBD1. CDR1 and CDR2 from the germline V gene are LGHNA and YNFKEQ. V dropped 0 bases and J dropped 7; count of bases not matched to a gene: 12. The CDR3 is made up of 16 amino acids. The CDR3 reads CASSQDPAGGLGEQYF. The DNA of the CDR3 is TGTGCCAGCAGCCAAGATCCGGCAGGGGGTCTTGGGGAGCAGTACTTC.

This sequence joins TRBV6-1 and TRBJ2-3; TRBD1 matches 9 bases. Germline V gene lookup returns CDR1 MNHNS and CDR2 SASEGT. With V trimmed by 7 bases and J by 2 bases, 7 bases remained unmatched. The CDR3 loop spans 15 amino acids. The chain's CDR3 is CASTHRGLNTDTQYF. The CDR3, as DNA: TGTGCCAGCACCCACAGGGGGCTGAACACAGATACGCAGTATTTT.

The V gene is TRBV7-9, the J gene TRBJ2-2; maybe TRBD2 (5 bases). CDR3 length: 13 residues. Germline CDR1 and CDR2: SEHNR and FQNEAQ (reference sequence). Trimming took off 3 bases at V and 3 bases at J, with 5 bases between the two ends. The DNA of the CDR3 is TGTGCCAGCAGCTTCGGGGACACCGGGGAGCTGTTTTTT. It translates to CASSFGDTGELFF.

J is TRBJ2-3 and V is TRBV19, with 8 bases lining up with TRBD2. V lost 7 bases, J lost 8 bases, and 14 bases stayed unmatched. The CDR3 contains 15 residues. CDR1 and CDR2 from the germline V gene are LNHDA and SQIVND (reference sequence). CDR3 in DNA: TGTGCCAGTACCACGGGGGGGCTAGTAGACGGTACGCAGTATTTT. It is translated as CASTTGGLVDGTQYF.